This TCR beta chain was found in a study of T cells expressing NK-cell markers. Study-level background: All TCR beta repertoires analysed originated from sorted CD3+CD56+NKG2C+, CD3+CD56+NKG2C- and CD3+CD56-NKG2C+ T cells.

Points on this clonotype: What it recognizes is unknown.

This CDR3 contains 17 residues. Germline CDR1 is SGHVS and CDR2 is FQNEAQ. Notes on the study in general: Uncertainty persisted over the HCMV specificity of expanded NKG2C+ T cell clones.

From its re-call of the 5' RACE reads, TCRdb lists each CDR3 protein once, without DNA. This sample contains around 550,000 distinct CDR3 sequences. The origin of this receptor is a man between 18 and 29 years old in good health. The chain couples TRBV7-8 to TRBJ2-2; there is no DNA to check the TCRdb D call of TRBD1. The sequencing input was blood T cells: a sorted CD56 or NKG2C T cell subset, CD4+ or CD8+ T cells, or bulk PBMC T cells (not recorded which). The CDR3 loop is CASSLPTGAVNTGELFF.